The 19 T cell receptor beta chains in this list originate from one sample, sequenced in a study of T-cell reconstitution after alpha-beta-depleted transplantation in children. TCRbeta library preparation incorporated unique molecular identifiers. TCRdb passed the PCR reads through MiXCR, listing each CDR3 protein once. The sample shows roughly 250,000 distinct CDR3 sequences, approximately 8.9% of them seen only once. Sequenced here: PBMCs, mostly from graft donor cells, sampled 180 days after TCRalphabeta/CD19-depleted stem cell transplant. The receptors were gathered from a male patient between 10 and 17 years old who had a stem cell transplant for acute lymphoblastic leukemia, so the T cells may come from the graft donor.

This clonotype has a count of ten or more. V gene TRBV28 combines with J gene TRBJ1-2; perhaps TRBD1 as D (6 bases). The V gene lost 6 bases and the J gene lost 4 bases, with 9 bases spanning the gap. Germline CDR1 and CDR2: MDHEN and SYDVKM. This CDR3 region has 12 residues. CDR3 residues: CASSLDSYGYTF. As DNA, the CDR3 is TGTGCCAGCAGCTTGGACAGCTATGGCTACACCTTC.

This clonotype has a count of ten or more. The chain has TRBV10-3 and TRBJ1-5; 7 bases are shared with TRBD1. V was pared by 3 bases and J by 4 bases, with 9 bases of the junction left unmatched. The length of the CDR3 is 16 residues. CDR1 and CDR2 from the germline V gene are ENHRY and SYGVKD. The CDR3 DNA follows: TGTGCCATCAGTGAAGTTCGGGACAGCCTGAATCAGCCCCAGCATTTT. Translated: CAISEVRDSLNQPQHF.

This clonotype turned up a few times. The V gene is TRBV4-3, the J gene TRBJ2-1, with D possibly TRBD2 on 6 matching bases. CDR1 LGHNA and CDR2 YSLEER come from the germline V gene. V was cut by 0 bases and J by 4 bases, with 19 bases left in between. The CDR3 totals 18 residues. The CDR3: CASSQDRALAGGYNEQFF. The DNA of the CDR3 is TGCGCCAGCAGCCAAGATAGGGCCCTAGCCGGGGGTTACAATGAGCAGTTCTTC.

This clonotype was observed at least ten times. The chain has TRBV20-1 and TRBJ2-3; TRBD2 matches at 8 bases. The trim removed 5 bases at V and 1 base at J, leaving 8 bases unmatched. The V gene's germline CDR1 is DFQATT and CDR2 SNEGSKA (reference sequence). The CDR3 covers 15 residues. CDR3 in amino acids: CSASLGGARTDTQYF. The CDR3 coding sequence is TGCAGTGCTTCACTCGGGGGGGCCCGCACAGATACGCAGTATTTT.

This clonotype has ten or more counts. V usage is TRBV4-2 and J usage is TRBJ2-1; D is perhaps TRBD2 (6 bases). The CDR3 spans 12 residues. CDR1 LGHNA and CDR2 YNFKEQ come from the germline V gene. Trimming shortened V by 3 bases and J by 8 bases, and 8 bases separated the two germline ends. The DNA for the CDR3 is TGTGCCAGCAGCCAGTGGGGGGATGAGCAGTTCTTC. It codes for CASSQWGDEQFF.

This clonotype was seen ten or more times. The chain combines TRBV10-3 with TRBJ2-3; 8 bases agree with TRBD2. The CDR3 is made up of 14 amino acids. CDR1 is ENHRY and CDR2 is SYGVKD in the germline V gene. V shed 7 bases and J 3 bases; nucleotides not matched to a gene: 6. The CDR3 spells CAIKAGGTTDTQYF. The CDR3 DNA reads TGTGCCATCAAGGCGGGAGGAACGACAGATACGCAGTATTTT.

This clonotype was detected ten times or more. V gene TRBV5-1 combines with J gene TRBJ1-6; 8 bases line up with TRBD1. Trimming at V came to 0 bases and at J to 6 bases, leaving 2 bases not matched to a gene. In germline, CDR1 is SGHRS, CDR2 YFSETQ. The CDR3 consists of 15 residues. Here the CDR3 DNA reads TGCGCCAGCAGCTTGGAGGACAGGGCTAATTCACCCCTCCACTTT. Translation: CASSLEDRANSPLHF.

This clonotype was found many times. The chain combines TRBV5-6 with TRBJ1-1, with unresolved D. With 4 bases removed from V and 0 bases from J, the gap between germline ends came to 13 bases. The CDR3 is 15 amino acids. Germline lookup yields CDR1 SGHDT and CDR2 YYEEEE. The CDR3 nucleotides are TGTGCCAGCAGCCCTAATTTACGGGTGAACACTGAAGCTTTCTTT. This encodes CASSPNLRVNTEAFF. The full variable domain, completed using reference TRBV5-6 and TRBJ1-1, is DAGVTQSPTHLIKTRGQQVTLRCSPKSGHDTVSWYQQALGQGPQFIFQYYEEEERQRGNFPDRFSGHQFPNYSSELNVNALLLGDSALYLCASSPNLRVNTEAFFGQGTRLTVV.

This clonotype was detected many times. The rearrangement links TRBV5-1 to TRBJ1-2; D is undetermined. Trimming left V 6 bases short and J 5 bases short, with 14 bases between. From germline, CDR1 is SGHRS and CDR2 YFSETQ. The CDR3 has 13 amino acids. Written as DNA, the CDR3 is TGCGCCAGCAAGATGGGAAGGCGGTATGGCTACACCTTC. This gives the protein CASKMGRRYGYTF.

V is TRBV28 and J is TRBJ2-7, with D tentatively TRBD2 (5 bases). Between the trimmed V and J ends, which lost 5 bases and 3 bases, there was a span of 14 bases. Looked up from germline, CDR1 is MDHEN and CDR2 is SYDVKM. This CDR3 comprises 14 residues. CDR3 region: CASSRRAPYYEQYF. The CDR3 nucleotides read TGTGCCAGCAGTCGGCGGGCCCCTTACTACGAGCAGTACTTC.

The table lists this clonotype with many counts. The chain has TRBV12-3 or TRBV12-4 and TRBJ1-2; no firm D call. The length of the CDR3 is 15 residues. Between the trimmed V and J ends, which lost 5 bases and 4 bases, there was a span of 17 bases. CDR3 protein: CASSPALHVGYGYTF. The CDR3 coding sequence is TGTGCCAGCAGTCCCGCCTTGCATGTGGGCTATGGCTACACCTTC.

This clonotype was recorded at least ten times. This chain uses TRBV6-1 with TRBJ1-4; D is unclear. The CDR3 runs 16 residues. Trimming cost V 3 bases and J 8 bases, with 19 bases left between them. Per germline, CDR1 MNHNS and CDR2 SASEGT. The CDR3 here is CASSDERRENGEKLFF. The CDR3 DNA follows: TGTGCCAGCAGTGACGAGAGAAGGGAGAATGGCGAAAAACTGTTTTTT.

Ten or more counts support this clonotype. The J gene is TRBJ2-1, the V gene TRBV29-1; possible D gene TRBD2, 7 bases. Germline CDR1 and CDR2: SQVTM and ANQGSEA. Trimming removed 4 bases at V and 0 bases at J, with 28 bases between. The length of the CDR3 is 20 residues. For the CDR3, the DNA is TGCAGCGTTGGTAGGGTATCGGGGGGCTTAGCGCATAGCTCCTACAATGAGCAGTTCTTC. Translation: CSVGRVSGGLAHSSYNEQFF.

The chain employs TRBV7-9 and TRBJ1-2; a weak D match, TRBD1 (6 bases). Germline lookup yields CDR1 SEHNR and CDR2 FQNEAQ (reference sequence). V lost 7 bases and J lost 3, with 18 bases in between. The CDR3 spans 15 residues. The CDR3 loop is CASTPRGGAYYGYTF. The CDR3 bases are TGTGCCAGCACCCCGCGGGGGGGCGCGTACTATGGCTACACCTTC.

This clonotype was seen at least ten times. CDR3 DNA sequence: TGTGCCAGCAGCCACTCACAGGGGGAAGGGGCTGAAGCTTTCTTT. Translated, it gives CASSHSQGEGAEAFF. The chain joins TRBV7-8 to TRBJ1-1; 8 bases match TRBD1. The CDR3 loop spans 15 amino acids. Losses at the gene ends were 5 bases for V and 6 bases for J; bases not matched to a gene: 11. Germline values: CDR1 SGHVS, CDR2 FQNEAQ. Looking up the rest from reference TRBV7-8 and TRBJ1-1 gives the full variable domain: GAGVSQSPRYKVAKRGQDVALRCDPISGHVSLFWYQQALGQGPEFLTYFQNEAQLDKSGLPSDRFFAERPEGSVSTLKIQRTQQEDSAVYLCASSHSQGEGAEAFFGQGTRLTVV.

This clonotype has a count of ten or more. The J gene is TRBJ2-1, the V gene TRBV9, with 13 bases fitting TRBD2. This CDR3 is 17 amino acids long. The V gene's germline CDR1 is SGDLS and CDR2 YYNGEE. V was pared by 0 bases and J by 4 bases, with 4 bases of the junction left unmatched. The CDR3 bases are TGTGCCAGCAGCGTAGGGACTAGCGGGGGCCGATACAATGAGCAGTTCTTC. Amino acids: CASSVGTSGGRYNEQFF.

This clonotype was seen many times. The CDR3 is CASSLGTGKAKNIQYF. The CDR3, as DNA: TGTGCCAGCAGCTTGGGTACAGGGAAGGCCAAAAACATTCAGTACTTC. The rearrangement joins TRBV7-9 to TRBJ2-4, with a possible D match to TRBD1 (6 bases). V shed 3 bases and J shed 1 base, with 13 bases lying between them. This CDR3 contains 16 residues. The germline CDR1 and CDR2 sequences are SEHNR and FQNEAQ (reference sequence).

This clonotype has ten or more counts. The V call is TRBV6-5, the J call TRBJ1-6; no clear D gene. This CDR3 has 13 residues. The germline CDR1 and CDR2 sequences are MNHEY and SVGAGI. The V end lost 5 bases, the J end lost 4 bases, and 6 bases lay between the germline ends. The CDR3 DNA reads TGTGCCAGCAGTACAGAGTATAATTCACCCCTCCACTTT. This sequence encodes CASSTEYNSPLHF.

In its sample, this clonotype was seen many times. The chain uses TRBV29-1 and TRBJ1-2; TRBD1 aligns across 8 bases. The J segment lost 3 bases and the V segment lost 6 bases, leaving 15 bases of the junction unmatched. The germline CDR1 and CDR2 sequences are SQVTM and ANQGSEA. The CDR3 has 16 amino acids. The CDR3 loop is CSVPSGQALDYYGYTF. DNA of the CDR3: TGCAGCGTCCCCTCGGGACAGGCCCTTGACTACTATGGCTACACCTTC. Combining the CDR3 with reference TRBV29-1 and TRBJ1-2 gives the whole variable domain SAVISQKPSRDICQRGTSLTIQCQVDSQVTMMFWYRQQPGQSLTLIATANQGSEATYESGFVIDKFPISRPNLTFSTLTVSNMSPEDSSIYLCSVPSGQALDYYGYTFGSGTRLTVV.